This T cell receptor (beta chain) stems from a study of CD8 T cells in ankylosing spondylitis. Overall study findings and caveats: Ankylosing spondylitis blood appeared to carry a characteristic TCR beta motif of fewer than 10 highly homologous variants.

This clonotype was found many times. Its antigen is unidentified. The CDR3 is 13 amino acids. Germline loops: CDR1 SEHNR, CDR2 FQNEAQ (reference sequence). Trimming took 6 bases from V and 3 from J, leaving 11 bases between them. TCRdb redid the calling of the 5' RACE reads with MiXCR, one entry per CDR3 protein. The table records roughly 440,000 distinct CDR3 sequences, roughly 15% of them present only once. The source is a male donor with ankylosing spondylitis. J is TRBJ1-1 and V is TRBV7-9, with no clear D. Sequencing input: blood, either unsorted or a sorted T cell fraction (not recorded which). CDR3 residues: CASRTDGDTEAFF. The CDR3 DNA reads TGTGCCAGCAGAACGGACGGAGACACTGAAGCTTTCTTT.